These T cell receptor beta chains were read from a single sample in a study of T-cell reconstitution after alpha-beta-depleted transplantation in children. TCRdb recomputed calls from the PCR reads with MiXCR, one row per CDR3 protein. Here the sample spans fewer than 400,000 distinct CDR3 sequences, 23% being singletons. The specimen was PBMCs, mostly from graft donor cells, collected 180 days after TCRalphabeta/CD19-depleted stem cell transplant. The receptors come from a male patient between 10 and 17 years old who had a stem cell transplant for acute lymphoblastic leukemia, so the T cells may come from the graft donor. CDR3s include the opening cysteine and the closing phenylalanine or tryptophan. The D gene is left open where the match is weak. For some rows the clone size is stated as once, few or many, or as a class when expanded; others skip it.

J | size | D | V | DNA | CDR3
TRBJ2-1 | . | . | TRBV14 | TGTGCCAGCAGCCAAGATCGGACTCTCAGCTCCTACAATGAGCAGTTCTTC | CASSQDRTLSSYNEQFF
TRBJ2-7 | . | . | TRBV23-1 | TGCGCCAGCAGTCAACCCGACCCTTCTGAGTCCTACGAGCAGTACTTC | CASSQPDPSESYEQYF
TRBJ1-5 | . | . | TRBV12-3/TRBV12-4 | TGTGCCAGCAGTTCCCACGCCCATAGCAATCAGCCCCAGCATTTT | CASSSHAHSNQPQHF
TRBJ2-5 | few | . | TRBV5-1 | TGCGCCAGCAGTTTGGAGCCAGGGCGCCGGGAGACCCAGTACTTC | CASSLEPGRRETQYF
TRBJ2-7 | . | TRBD2 | TRBV6-2/TRBV6-3 | TGTGCCACCATCACGGGGCCTAGCGGGAGGCACTCCTACGAGCAGTACTTC | CATITGPSGRHSYEQYF
TRBJ2-2 | few | TRBD2 | TRBV7-3 | TGTGCCAGCAGCTTTAGACCGACCGGGACTAGGCTCACCGGGGAGCTGTTTTTT | CASSFRPTGTRLTGELFF
TRBJ1-2 | . | TRBD1 | TRBV12-3/TRBV12-4 | TGTGCCAGCTGTACCCTGACAGGGTTCGGTACTACTAACTATGGCTACACCTTC | CASCTLTGFGTTNYGYTF
TRBJ2-5 | many | TRBD1 | TRBV29-1 | TGCAGCGTTGAAAGGGGGCCCCAAGAGACCCAGTACTTC | CSVERGPQETQYF
TRBJ2-7 | . | . | TRBV5-1 | TGCGCCAGCAGCTGGACCGGGACGACCTCCTACGAGCAGTACTTC | CASSWTGTTSYEQYF
TRBJ2-3 | many | TRBD1 | TRBV24-1 | TGTGCCACCAGTGACTCCGGACAGGACAGGGATACGCAGTATTTT | CATSDSGQDRDTQYF
TRBJ2-7 | . | . | TRBV7-9 | TGTGCCAGCAGCTTTGTTAGCGGCGAGCAGTACTTC | CASSFVSGEQYF
TRBJ2-2 | . | . | TRBV5-1 | TGCGCCAGCAGCTTGGAAATGTGGTGGAACACCGGGGAGCTGTTTTTT | CASSLEMWWNTGELFF
TRBJ1-1 | . | . | TRBV12-3/TRBV12-4 | TGTGCCAGCAGTGGGGGGACTGCTTTCTTT | CASSGGTAFF
TRBJ2-3 | few | TRBD2 | TRBV5-1 | TGCGCCAGCAGCTTGAATATCCTAGCGGGAAGCACAGATACGCAGTATTTT | CASSLNILAGSTDTQYF
TRBJ2-3 | few | . | TRBV7-8 | TGTGCCAGCAGCTTAGGGCTCTCCTCCAGCACAGATACGCAGTATTTT | CASSLGLSSSTDTQYF
TRBJ1-1 | . | . | TRBV2 | TGTGCCAGCAGTGAAGCCGATGTTAGGGCGAACACTGAAGCTTTCTTT | CASSEADVRANTEAFF
TRBJ2-3 | many | . | TRBV7-2 | TGTGCCAGCAGCCCGCGACCTAAAGGGAGGACAGATACGCAGTATTTT | CASSPRPKGRTDTQYF
TRBJ1-4 | . | . | TRBV6-1 | TGTGCCAGCAGTGAAGCGGTCGACAGCGCGGTCCTTTATGAAAAACTGTTTTTT | CASSEAVDSAVLYEKLFF
TRBJ2-1 | . | TRBD2 | TRBV5-1 | TGCGCCAGCAGCTTACCTAGCGGGAGCTCCTACAATGAGCAGTTCTTC | CASSLPSGSSYNEQFF